The 7 T cell receptor beta chains given below trace back to one sample, sequenced in a study of blood T cells in healthy people across ages. Combining a sample-barcoded 5' primer with a J-beta primer mix, a second PCR ran for about 6 to 12 cycles. TCRdb re-analysed the 5' RACE reads in MiXCR, keeping a single row per CDR3 protein. The sample lists 850,000 to 1,100,000 distinct CDR3 sequences, roughly two fifths occurring once. The material sequenced was blood. All receptors derive from a man younger than 30 in good health.

This clonotype was seen a few times. The CDR3 is CASSPRGEVVEQYF. CDR3 nucleotides: TGTGCCAGCAGTCCCAGAGGCGAAGTCGTGGAGCAGTACTTC. V gene TRBV25-1 combines with J gene TRBJ2-4; D call uncertain. Germline CDR1 MGHDK, CDR2 SYGVNS. The CDR3 runs to 14 residues. Trimming removed 5 bases from V and 13 bases from J, with 21 bases in between.

For this clonotype: It may be a read error: a sequence one base away is much more abundant. The V call is TRBV5-5, the J call TRBJ2-1, with D possibly matching TRBD1 (6 bases). The CDR3 totals 13 residues. Per germline, CDR1 SGHKS and CDR2 YYEKEE (reference sequence). The V and J ends lost 4 bases and 9 bases respectively, with 14 bases between them. The DNA of the CDR3 is TGTGCCAGCAGCGTCGTACAGGGAAGTGAGCAGTTCTTC. As protein: CASSVVQGSEQFF.

This clonotype was found many times. V is TRBV9 and J is TRBJ2-7; D might be TRBD1 (6 bases). The V end was cut by 4 bases, the J end by 1 base, with 15 bases between. Germline values: CDR1 SGDLS, CDR2 YYNGEE. The CDR3 loop spans 15 amino acids. Here the CDR3 DNA reads TGTGCCAGCAGCCCAAGGTCAGGGGCTTCCTACGAGCAGTACTTC. Translation: CASSPRSGASYEQYF.

The V and J genes are TRBV20-1 and TRBJ1-2; no clear D gene. From germline, CDR1 is DFQATT and CDR2 SNEGSKA (reference sequence). Trimming removed 3 bases at V and 8 bases at J, with 16 bases between. This CDR3 is 13 amino acids long. The CDR3 nucleotides are TGCAGTGCTAGCCTACAGCAATTCGGGGGCTACACCTTC. Its protein is CSASLQQFGGYTF.

The V call is TRBV4-3, the J call TRBJ1-1; 8 nucleotides match TRBD1. Germline V gives CDR1 LGHNA, CDR2 YSLEER. The CDR3 extends over 16 amino acids. The V segment lost 4 bases and the J segment 0 bases; nucleotides outside the gene matches: 7. The CDR3 here is CASSLDTGGLNTEAFF. CDR3 sequence (DNA): TGCGCCAGCAGCCTAGATACAGGGGGGCTGAACACTGAAGCTTTCTTT.

In its sample, this clonotype was seen many times. The chain is built from TRBV4-1 and TRBJ2-1, with no clear D. Germline-derived CDR1 and CDR2 are MGHRA and YSYEKL. This CDR3 spans 12 amino acids. The V gene lost 2 bases and the J gene lost 7 bases, with 6 bases spanning the gap. CDR3 region: CASSQSMNEQFF. The CDR3 coding sequence is TGCGCCAGCAGCCAAAGTATGAATGAGCAGTTCTTC.

This clonotype was picked up one time. This rearrangement joins TRBV20-1 to TRBJ1-1; D unclear. This CDR3 is built from 13 residues. Deletions cut 3 bases from V and 1 base from J, with 9 bases between. Per the germline V gene, CDR1 is DFQATT and CDR2 is SNEGSKA (reference sequence). DNA of the CDR3: TGCAGTGCTAGTGGCGACCAGAACACTGAAGCTTTCTTT. Translation gives CSASGDQNTEAFF.